The 22 T cell receptor beta chains reported below all come from one sample, sequenced in a study of a mutant IDH1 vaccine in newly diagnosed glioma. These receptors' antigens are unknown. Libraries were prepared by immunoSEQ multiplex PCR; TCRdb keeps only in-frame clonotypes and omits some of them. Among about 120,000 clones, roughly nine tenths were seen once, and the ten largest hold around 0.6%. Time point of the sample: week 11, during vaccination. Vaccinated patients received 300 ug of mutant IDH1 20-mer peptide per dose, with topical imiquimod. The specimen comprised PBMCs, sampled from a glioma patient whose treatment included an IDH1 peptide vaccine. These receptors were collected from a woman aged 45-59 years with glioma.

The rearrangement uses TRBV19 and TRBJ2-7, with TRBD1 matching 11 bases. Germline V gives CDR1 LNHDA, CDR2 SQIVND (reference sequence). The CDR3 spans 15 residues. The junction had 6 bases not matched to a gene; V was cut back by 5 bases and J by 3 bases. This CDR3 reads CASSEPGQGVYEQYF. Here the CDR3 DNA reads TGTGCCAGTAGTGAACCGGGACAGGGGGTCTACGAGCAGTACTTC. Drawing the rest from reference TRBV19 and TRBJ2-7, the complete variable domain is DGGITQSPKYLFRKEGQNVTLSCEQNLNHDAMYWYRQDPGQGLRLIYYSQIVNDFQKGDIAEGYSVSREKKESFPLTVTSAQKNPTAFYLCASSEPGQGVYEQYFGPGTRLTVT.

V is TRBV7-6 and J is TRBJ2-3; D is perhaps TRBD1 or TRBD2 (6 bases each). The CDR3 spans 15 residues. Germline V CDR1 and CDR2: SGHVS, FNYEAQ. Trimming removed 3 bases from V and 4 bases from J, with 14 bases in between. CDR3 in DNA: TGTGCCAGCAGCTTCTCGCGGGACATTTCAGATACGCAGTATTTT. Its translation is CASSFSRDISDTQYF. Full variable domain (outside the CDR3, taken from reference TRBV7-6 and TRBJ2-3): GAGVSQSPRYKVTKRGQDVALRCDPISGHVSLYWYRQALGQGPEFLTYFNYEAQQDKSGLPNDRFSAERPEGSISTLTIQRTEQRDSAMYRCASSFSRDISDTQYFGPGTRLTVL.

This sequence joins TRBV27 and TRBJ1-5, with D perhaps TRBD1 (6 bases). Germline V CDR1 and CDR2: MNHEY, SMNVEV (reference sequence). Trimming left V 1 base short and J 3 bases short, with 13 bases between. The CDR3 loop spans 16 amino acids. The CDR3 DNA follows: TGTGCCAGCAGTTTATATGGGGGGCGCCTCAATCAGCCCCAGCATTTT. This encodes CASSLYGGRLNQPQHF.

The V and J genes are TRBV2 and TRBJ2-1, with 11 bases lining up with TRBD2. The junction had 8 bases not matched to a gene; V was cut back by 11 bases and J by 5 bases. Germline V gives CDR1 SNHLY, CDR2 FYNNEI. The CDR3 has 14 residues. CDR3 DNA: TGTGCCGTACGGGGACTAGCGGCAAACAATGAGCAGTTCTTC. This gives the protein CAVRGLAANNEQFF. Using reference TRBV2 and TRBJ2-1 for the parts outside the CDR3, the full variable domain is EPEVTQTPSHQVTQMGQEVILRCVPISNHLYFYWYRQILGQKVEFLVSFYNNEISEKSEIFDDQFSVERPDGSNFTLKIRSTKLEDSAMYFCAVRGLAANNEQFFGPGTRLTVL.

This sequence joins TRBV2 and TRBJ1-1; TRBD1 is a possible D gene (5 bases). The CDR3 has 14 amino acids. Germline lookup yields CDR1 SNHLY and CDR2 FYNNEI. The V end was cut by 6 bases, the J end by 4 bases, with 15 bases between. CDR3 in DNA: TGTGCCAGCAGCCTAGGGCTCGGGGGCACTGAAGCTTTCTTT. It specifies CASSLGLGGTEAFF.

The chain employs TRBV15 and TRBJ1-6, with a possible D match to TRBD1 (6 bases). Per germline, CDR1 LNHNV and CDR2 YYDKDF (reference sequence). Deletions cut 5 bases from V and 6 bases from J, with 11 bases between. This CDR3 contains 14 residues. CDR3 nucleotide sequence: TGTGCCACCAGCCTCGGACAGTCTAATTCACCCCTCCACTTT. This sequence encodes CATSLGQSNSPLHF.

V and J are TRBV19 and TRBJ2-5, with D hard to call. Germline lookup yields CDR1 LNHDA and CDR2 SQIVND (reference sequence). This CDR3 region has 12 residues. Trimming cost V 8 bases and J 4 bases, with 11 bases left between them. This chain's CDR3 is CASGGFGETQYF. Here the CDR3 DNA reads TGTGCCAGTGGTGGATTTGGAGAGACCCAGTACTTC.

V gene TRBV4-1 combines with J gene TRBJ2-5; TRBD1 might be the D (6 bases). V dropped 3 bases and J dropped 7 bases, with 21 bases sitting between them. Germline values: CDR1 MGHRA, CDR2 YSYEKL. The CDR3 consists of 16 residues. CDR3 residues: CASSQGIRDTTGTQYF. CDR3 sequence (DNA): TGCGCCAGCAGCCAGGGAATCAGGGACACGACAGGGACCCAGTACTTC.

The sample holds a few counts of this clone. The chain carries TRBV6-1 and TRBJ2-7; 12 bases match TRBD1. The V and J ends lost 6 bases and 6 bases, in that order; junction bases with no gene match: 6. CDR3 length equals 14 residues. The germline V gene has CDR1 MNHNS and CDR2 SASEGT. The CDR3 DNA sequence: TGTGCCAGCAGCTCGGGACAGGGGGCTTTCGAGCAGTACTTC. Translated: CASSSGQGAFEQYF.

The V call is TRBV6-6, the J call TRBJ2-1; D not resolved. Germline V gives CDR1 MNHNY, CDR2 SVGAGI (reference sequence). The V end was cut by 5 bases, the J end by 5 bases, with 7 bases between. The CDR3 is made up of 12 amino acids. This CDR3 is CASSPQNNEQFF. As DNA, the CDR3 is TGTGCCAGCAGTCCCCAAAACAATGAGCAGTTCTTC.

The gene calls are TRBV5-4 and TRBJ1-1; the D gene is possibly TRBD1 (5 bases). Germline V gives CDR1 SGHNT, CDR2 YYREEE (reference sequence). Trimming stripped 1 base from V and 1 base from J, with 8 bases between. The CDR3 spans 14 residues. CDR3 region: CASSLQGPNTEAFF. DNA of the CDR3: TGTGCCAGCAGCTTGCAGGGACCGAACACTGAAGCTTTCTTT.

The rearrangement joins TRBV25-1 to TRBJ1-4; D might be TRBD1 (6 bases). The germline V gene has CDR1 MGHDK and CDR2 SYGVNS. The CDR3 is 17 residues long. The ends were cut back, 1 base at V and 8 bases at J, with 20 bases in the middle. The CDR3 nucleotides read TGTGCCAGCAGTGAATTCCCGTTCCAGGGGAGCCGCGAAAAACTGTTTTTT. It yields the protein CASSEFPFQGSREKLFF. Looking up the rest from reference TRBV25-1 and TRBJ1-4 gives the full variable domain: EADIYQTPRYLVIGTGKKITLECSQTMGHDKMYWYQQDPGMELHLIHYSYGVNSTEKGDLSSESTVSRIRTEHFPLTLESARPSHTSQYLCASSEFPFQGSREKLFFGSGTQLSVL.

The chain uses TRBV27 and TRBJ2-7, with TRBD2 as a possible D gene (7 bases). V was clipped by 2 bases and J by 2 bases, with 13 bases between them. The CDR3 covers 15 residues. The germline CDR1 and CDR2 sequences are MNHEY and SMNVEV (reference sequence). This CDR3 is CASSLRGRAAYEQYF. For the CDR3, the DNA is TGTGCCAGCAGTTTAAGGGGGAGGGCCGCCTACGAGCAGTACTTC.

This clone has just one count. V and J are TRBV6-4 and TRBJ1-6, with 9 bases lining up with TRBD1. The CDR3 has 14 amino acids. The trim removed 2 bases at V and 10 bases at J, leaving 3 bases unmatched. The germline V gene encodes CDR1 MRHNA and CDR2 SNTAGT. The CDR3 sequence: CASSDGTGKSPLHF. The CDR3 DNA reads as TGTGCCAGCAGTGACGGGACAGGGAAATCACCCCTCCACTTT.

The chain joins TRBV11-3 to TRBJ2-7; D call uncertain. Germline lookup yields CDR1 SGHNT and CDR2 YENEEA. V was pared by 2 bases and J by 4 bases, with 9 bases between. This CDR3 has 13 amino acids. As DNA, the CDR3 is TGTGCCAGCAGCTTACAGGACGGTTACGAGCAGTACTTC. Translation gives CASSLQDGYEQYF. The whole variable domain, remainder taken from reference TRBV11-3 and TRBJ2-7, is EAGVVQSPRYKIIEKKQPVAFWCNPISGHNTLYWYLQNLGQGPELLIRYENEEAVDDSQLPKDRFSAERLKGVDSTLKIQPAELGDSAVYLCASSLQDGYEQYFGPGTRLTVT.

The rearrangement links TRBV13 to TRBJ1-6; maybe TRBD1 (5 bases). The germline gives CDR1 PRHDT, CDR2 FYEKMQ (reference sequence). V lost 4 bases, J lost 5 bases, and 9 bases lay in between. The CDR3 runs to 14 residues. The CDR3 nucleotides read TGTGCCAGCAGCTCCAGACAGAATAATTCACCCCTCCACTTT. It specifies CASSSRQNNSPLHF.

V and J are TRBV13 and TRBJ1-1; a weak D match, TRBD1 (5 bases). Germline assignment: CDR1 PRHDT and CDR2 FYEKMQ (reference sequence). This CDR3 contains 18 residues. V was pared by 1 base and J by 1 base, with 19 bases between. The CDR3 DNA follows: TGTGCCAGCAGCTTAGTGACGGGGGTCTACGCCCAGAACACTGAAGCTTTCTTT. Translating gives CASSLVTGVYAQNTEAFF.

The J gene is TRBJ2-1, the V gene TRBV27, with D perhaps matching TRBD2 (6 bases). V was pared by 6 bases and J by 0 bases, with 12 bases between. The germline CDR1 and CDR2 sequences are MNHEY and SMNVEV (reference sequence). This CDR3 is built from 15 residues. CDR3 DNA: TGTGCCAGCAGCCTTGGCGGGACCTCCTACAATGAGCAGTTCTTC. It specifies CASSLGGTSYNEQFF.

The chain is built from TRBV5-1 and TRBJ1-1, with D perhaps matching TRBD1 (5 bases). Trimming cost V 2 bases and J 1 base, with 9 bases left between them. Germline V gene sequence: CDR1 SGHRS, CDR2 YFSETQ. This CDR3 has 14 residues. The CDR3 reads CASSLKGPNTEAFF. Written as DNA, the CDR3 is TGCGCCAGCAGCTTAAAGGGACCGAACACTGAAGCTTTCTTT. The whole variable domain, remainder taken from reference TRBV5-1 and TRBJ1-1, is KAGVTQTPRYLIKTRGQQVTLSCSPISGHRSVSWYQQTPGQGLQFLFEYFSETQRNKGNFPGRFSGRQFSNSRSEMNVSTLELGDSALYLCASSLKGPNTEAFFGQGTRLTVV.

This chain connects TRBV5-4 to TRBJ2-3; D not certain. Germline CDR1 reads SGHNT; CDR2 reads YYREEE (reference sequence). The CDR3 sequence is 15 residues long. V was cut by 2 bases and J by 3 bases, with 13 bases left in between. For the CDR3, the DNA is TGTGCCAGCAGCTTAAAGGGAATATGGACAGATACGCAGTATTTT. This translates into CASSLKGIWTDTQYF. Drawing the rest from reference TRBV5-4 and TRBJ2-3, the complete variable domain is ETGVTQSPTHLIKTRGQQVTLRCSSQSGHNTVSWYQQALGQGPQFIFQYYREEENGRGNFPPRFSGLQFPNYSSELNVNALELDDSALYLCASSLKGIWTDTQYFGPGTRLTVL.

The chain combines TRBV19 with TRBJ2-5, with D hard to call. Trimming left V 3 bases short and J 7 bases short, with 12 bases between. The CDR3 is 13 residues long. Germline-derived CDR1 and CDR2 are LNHDA and SQIVND (reference sequence). CDR3 amino acids: CASSMDPEGTQYF. In DNA, the CDR3 is TGTGCCAGTAGTATGGATCCAGAAGGGACCCAGTACTTC.

This chain connects TRBV9 to TRBJ2-5; TRBD1 agrees at 8 bases. The J call may be wrong; the DNA end is better matched by TRBJ2-7. Germline V gives CDR1 SGDLS, CDR2 YYNGEE. CDR3 size: 15 residues. This chain's CDR3 is CASSVDQGAVYEQYF. In DNA, the CDR3 is TGTGCCAGCAGCGTAGATCAGGGGGCAGTCTACGAGCAGTACTTC.